This is a list of T cell receptor beta chains from one sample in a study of blood T cells in healthy people across ages. Via MiXCR, TCRdb re-called the 5' RACE reads, giving one row per CDR3 protein. The data hold 550,000 to 600,000 distinct CDR3 sequences, with 47% observed a single time. The sequencing input was blood. The receptors derive from a man older than 75 in good health. The CDR3 runs from the conserved cysteine through the conserved F or W. D genes are given only for firm matches. Clone size is not always given. Where it is, it says once, few, many or a class for expanded clones.

>TRBV6-2/TRBV6-3|-|TRBJ2-7|13|TRBD2
TGTGCCAGCAGCTCCGGGACTAGCTGGGAGCAGTACTTC
CASSSGTSWEQYF
>TRBV5-6|once|TRBJ1-2|15|-
TGTGCCAGCAGCGGGGGCCTGTCAGGGCAGGGCGGCTACACCTTC
CASSGGLSGQGGYTF
>TRBV9|-|TRBJ2-3|15|-
TGTGCCAGCAGCGCGGAGCGGGTAAGGGCAGATACGCAGTATTTT
CASSAERVRADTQYF
>TRBV7-2|many|TRBJ2-5|15|TRBD2
TGTGCCAGCAGCTTAGGGACTAGCGGGATGAAGACCCAGTACTTC
CASSLGTSGMKTQYF
>TRBV6-6|many|TRBJ1-5|13|-
TGTGCCAGCGAGACACGGCATAATCAGCCCCAGCATTTT
CASETRHNQPQHF
>TRBV7-2|-|TRBJ2-5|15|-
TGTGCCAGCAGCTTAAAATCCTTGGGGCAAGAGACCCAGTACTTC
CASSLKSLGQETQYF
>TRBV29-1|few|TRBJ2-7|16|TRBD2
TGCAGCGTTGTATGGACTAGCGGGATCACACCCTTGGAGCAGTACTTC
CSVVWTSGITPLEQYF
>TRBV18|few|TRBJ2-1|16|-
TGTGCCAGCTCACCACCGGTGGGAGCAGCCTACAATGAGCAGTTCTTC
CASSPPVGAAYNEQFF
>TRBV20-1|-|TRBJ2-1|16|TRBD2
TGCAGTGCTAGTACCCCTAGCGGGAGCGCCTACAGTGAGCAGTTCTTC
CSASTPSGSAYSEQFF
>TRBV20-1|-|TRBJ2-3|16|-
TGCAGTGCTAGAACAACCAGGGGAACCCTTAGAGATACGCAGTATTTT
CSARTTRGTLRDTQYF
>TRBV12-3/TRBV12-4|-|TRBJ1-1|13|TRBD1
TGTGCCAGCGGAGACAGGGGATACACTGAAGCTTTCTTT
CASGDRGYTEAFF
>TRBV6-6|few|TRBJ1-1|16|TRBD1
TGTGCCAGCAGCCTCCGGGACAGGGGAGAGAAAGGTGAAGCTTTCTTT
CASSLRDRGEKGEAFF
>TRBV9|-|TRBJ1-2|10|-
TGTGCCAGCAGTAACTATGGCTACACCTTC
CASSNYGYTF
>TRBV7-3|-|TRBJ2-1|15|TRBD2
TGTGCCAGCAGCTTACAGTCTAGCGGGATCAATGAGCAGTTCTTC
CASSLQSSGINEQFF
>TRBV20-1|-|TRBJ2-7|10|-
TGCAGTGCTAGAGCTGGGGAGCAGTACTTC
CSARAGEQYF
>TRBV5-5|-|TRBJ2-1|16|TRBD1
TGTGCCAGCAGCTTAATGTGGGACAGGGGGCTGCCTGAGCAGTTCTTC
CASSLMWDRGLPEQFF
>TRBV6-5|-|TRBJ1-1|10|-
TGTGCCAGCGGGCCCAGGGGAGCTTTCTTT
CASGPRGAFF
>TRBV7-2|-|TRBJ1-6|13|-
TGTGCCAGCAGCTTAGATTATAATTCACCCCTCCACTTT
CASSLDYNSPLHF
>TRBV6-1|-|TRBJ2-1|14|TRBD2
TGTGCCAGCATTCTGTGGGAGGGCCTCGATGAGCAGTTCTTC
CASILWEGLDEQFF
>TRBV6-6|few|TRBJ2-5|16|TRBD2
TGTGCCAGCAGTTATAGCGGGAGGGCCGTAGGGGAGACCCAGTACTTC
CASSYSGRAVGETQYF
>TRBV19|-|TRBJ2-1|15|TRBD2
TGTGCCAGTAGAGAGGGAAGCGGGGGGGAAGAGACCCAGTTCTTC
CASREGSGGEETQFF
>TRBV4-2|few|TRBJ1-4|15|-
TGTGCCAGCAGCCAAGCAGGAGCAACTAATGAAAAACTGTTTTTT
CASSQAGATNEKLFF
>TRBV7-8|few|TRBJ1-1|17|-
TGTGCCAGCAGCTTAGGAGGGTCTGGAACGCTGAACACTGAAGCTTTCTTT
CASSLGGSGTLNTEAFF
>TRBV7-2|-|TRBJ2-5|16|TRBD2
TGTGCCAGCAGACGAACCCTGGCTAGCGGGAGGTTGGAGCAGTACTTC
CASRRTLASGRLEQYF
>TRBV12-3/TRBV12-4|few|TRBJ2-3|14|-
TGTGCCAGCAGCCTCGGGGGTGCGACCGGTACGCAGTATTTT
CASSLGGATGTQYF
>TRBV5-1|few|TRBJ1-5|15|TRBD1
TGCGCCAGCAGCTTGGTCGCAGGGGGCCAGCAGCCCCAGCATTTT
CASSLVAGGQQPQHF
>TRBV5-5|-|TRBJ2-3|15|TRBD2
TGTGCCAGCAGCTTACTAGCGGACCCCACAGATACGCAGTATTTT
CASSLLADPTDTQYF